The clone carrying this T cell receptor beta chain has only a few counts. This entry comes from a study of blood T cell repertoires in COVID-19. Across the study: T cells, B-cell-depleted T cells, or PBMCs supplied cDNA or gDNA.

Clones were sequenced by immunoSEQ multiplex PCR, and TCRdb holds only the in-frame ones, with some missing. Found here are under 300,000 clones, 65% to 90% of them singletons; the top ten hold about 16%. Trimming stripped 1 base from V and 7 bases from J, with 11 bases between. The CDR3 spans 14 residues. Germline CDR1 and CDR2: SEHNR and FQNEAQ (reference sequence). Recovery among Cohort 3 donors was established by two negative PCRs, clearance, or symptom resolution. This chain uses TRBV7-9 with TRBJ1-5, with D unclear. Sequenced sample: PBMCs or T cells enriched from blood (not recorded which). This TCR derives from a man between 18 and 35 years old who had recovered from COVID-19. DNA of the CDR3: TGTGCCAGCAGCTTAGTCGAGGGTAGCCAGCCCCAGCATTTT. Translation: CASSLVEGSQPQHF.